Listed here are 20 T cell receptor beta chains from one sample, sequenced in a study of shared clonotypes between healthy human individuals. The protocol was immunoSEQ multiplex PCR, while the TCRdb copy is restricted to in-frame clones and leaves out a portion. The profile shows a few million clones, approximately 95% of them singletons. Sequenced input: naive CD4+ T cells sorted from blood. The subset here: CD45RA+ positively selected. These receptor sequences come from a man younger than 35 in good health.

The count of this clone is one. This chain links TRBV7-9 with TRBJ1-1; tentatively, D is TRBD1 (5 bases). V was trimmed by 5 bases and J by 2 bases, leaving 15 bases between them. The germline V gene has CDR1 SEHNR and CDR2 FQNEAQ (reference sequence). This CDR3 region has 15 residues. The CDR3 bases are TGTGCCAGCAGCGGGACCCAATACTTTAACACTGAAGCTTTCTTT. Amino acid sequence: CASSGTQYFNTEAFF.

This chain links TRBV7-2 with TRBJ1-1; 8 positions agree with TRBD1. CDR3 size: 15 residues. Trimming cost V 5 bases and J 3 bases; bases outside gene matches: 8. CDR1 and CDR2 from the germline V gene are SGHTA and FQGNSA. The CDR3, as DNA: TGTGCCAGCAGCCGGACAGGGAGGACGGACACTGAAGCTTTCTTT. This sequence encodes CASSRTGRTDTEAFF.

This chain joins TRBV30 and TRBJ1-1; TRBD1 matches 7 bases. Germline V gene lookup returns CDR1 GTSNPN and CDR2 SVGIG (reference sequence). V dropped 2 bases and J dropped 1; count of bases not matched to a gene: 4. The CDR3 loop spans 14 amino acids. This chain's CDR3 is CAWSRQGANTEAFF. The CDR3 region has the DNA TGTGCCTGGAGTAGACAGGGCGCGAACACTGAAGCTTTCTTT.

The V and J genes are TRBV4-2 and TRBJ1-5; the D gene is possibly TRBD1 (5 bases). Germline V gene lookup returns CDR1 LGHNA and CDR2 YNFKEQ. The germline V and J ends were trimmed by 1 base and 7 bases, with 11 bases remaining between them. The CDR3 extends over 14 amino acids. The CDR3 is CASSQAGGTQPQHF. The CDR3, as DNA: TGTGCCAGCAGCCAAGCCGGGGGTACACAGCCCCAGCATTTT.

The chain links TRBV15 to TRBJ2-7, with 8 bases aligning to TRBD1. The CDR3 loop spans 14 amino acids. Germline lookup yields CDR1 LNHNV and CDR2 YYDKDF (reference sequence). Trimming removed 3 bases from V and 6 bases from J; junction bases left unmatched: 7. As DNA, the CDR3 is TGTGCCACCAGCAGGCCCGGACAGGGCTCCGAGCAGTACTTC. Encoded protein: CATSRPGQGSEQYF.

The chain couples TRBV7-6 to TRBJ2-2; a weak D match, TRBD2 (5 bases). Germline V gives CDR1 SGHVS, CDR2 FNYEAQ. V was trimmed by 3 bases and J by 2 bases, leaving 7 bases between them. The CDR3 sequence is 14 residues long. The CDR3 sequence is CASSLGDNTGELFF. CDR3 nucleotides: TGTGCCAGCAGCTTGGGAGACAACACCGGGGAGCTGTTTTTT. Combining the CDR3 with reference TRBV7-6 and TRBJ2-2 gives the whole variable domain GAGVSQSPRYKVTKRGQDVALRCDPISGHVSLYWYRQALGQGPEFLTYFNYEAQQDKSGLPNDRFSAERPEGSISTLTIQRTEQRDSAMYRCASSLGDNTGELFFGEGSRLTVL.

CDR3 nucleotides: TGTGCCAGCAGCTTAGCGGGCGCCCAGCAGGGGTATTTT. Protein sequence: CASSLAGAQQGYF. This chain joins TRBV7-2 and TRBJ2-3; possible D gene TRBD1, 5 bases. Germline CDR1 and CDR2: SGHTA and FQGNSA. This CDR3 has 13 residues. Trimming removed 0 bases at V and 14 bases at J, with 15 bases between.

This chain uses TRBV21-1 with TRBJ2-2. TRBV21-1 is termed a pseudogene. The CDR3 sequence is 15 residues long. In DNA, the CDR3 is TGTGCCAGCAGCAAAAGCCTCCGGGACGCCGGGGAGCTGTTTTTT. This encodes CASSKSLRDAGELFF.

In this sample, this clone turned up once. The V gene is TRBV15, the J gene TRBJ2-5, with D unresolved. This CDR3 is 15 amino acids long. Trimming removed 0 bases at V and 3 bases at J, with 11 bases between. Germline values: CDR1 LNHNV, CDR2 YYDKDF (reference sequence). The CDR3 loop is CATSRDLAQKETQYF. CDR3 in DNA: TGTGCCACCAGCAGAGATTTAGCACAGAAAGAGACCCAGTACTTC.

CDR3 loop: CASSLERQGGYYGYTF. CDR3 nucleotide sequence: TGTGCCAGCAGTCTAGAGCGACAGGGGGGATACTATGGCTACACCTTC. The chain uses TRBV28 and TRBJ1-2, with 9 bases aligning to TRBD1. The CDR3 loop spans 16 amino acids. The ends lost 5 bases at V and 3 bases at J; junction bases unmatched: 10. CDR1 is MDHEN, CDR2 SYDVKM, per germline.

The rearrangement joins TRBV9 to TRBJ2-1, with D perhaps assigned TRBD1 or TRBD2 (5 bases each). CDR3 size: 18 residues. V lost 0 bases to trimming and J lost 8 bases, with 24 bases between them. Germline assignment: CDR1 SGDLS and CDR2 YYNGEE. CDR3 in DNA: TGTGCCAGCAGCGTAGAGAGGGGTAGAAACCTCGGGGTCCATGAGCAGTTCTTC. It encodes CASSVERGRNLGVHEQFF.

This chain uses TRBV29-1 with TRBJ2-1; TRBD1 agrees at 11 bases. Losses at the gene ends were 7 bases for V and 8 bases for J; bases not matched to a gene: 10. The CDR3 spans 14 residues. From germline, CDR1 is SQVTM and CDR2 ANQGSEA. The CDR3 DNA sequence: TGCAGCGCTGGACCGCGGACAGGGGGCCATGAGCAGTTCTTC. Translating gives CSAGPRTGGHEQFF.

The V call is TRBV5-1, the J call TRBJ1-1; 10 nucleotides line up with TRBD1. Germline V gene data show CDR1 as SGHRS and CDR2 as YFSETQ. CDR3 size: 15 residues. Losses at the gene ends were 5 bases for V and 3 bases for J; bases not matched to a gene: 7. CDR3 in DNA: TGCGCCAGCAGAGACCCCGGGACAGGGGACACTGAAGCTTTCTTT. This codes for CASRDPGTGDTEAFF.

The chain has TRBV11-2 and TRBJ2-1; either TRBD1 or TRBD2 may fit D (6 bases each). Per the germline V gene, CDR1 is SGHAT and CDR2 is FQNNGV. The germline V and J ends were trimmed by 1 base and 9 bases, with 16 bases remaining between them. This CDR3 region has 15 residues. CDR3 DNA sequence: TGTGCCAGCAGCTTAGTAAGTGGGGGGCTGGTTGAGCAGTTCTTC. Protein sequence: CASSLVSGGLVEQFF.

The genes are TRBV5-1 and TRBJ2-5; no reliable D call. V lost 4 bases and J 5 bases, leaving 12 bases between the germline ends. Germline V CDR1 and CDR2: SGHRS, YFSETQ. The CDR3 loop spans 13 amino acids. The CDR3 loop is CASSPAPRETQYF. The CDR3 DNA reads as TGCGCCAGCAGCCCGGCCCCCAGGGAGACCCAGTACTTC.

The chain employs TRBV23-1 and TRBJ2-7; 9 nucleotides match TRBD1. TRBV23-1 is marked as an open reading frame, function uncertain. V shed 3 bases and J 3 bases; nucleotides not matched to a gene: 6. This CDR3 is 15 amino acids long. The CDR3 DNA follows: TGCGCCAGCAGTCATTCCGGGACAGGGATCTACGAGCAGTACTTC. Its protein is CASSHSGTGIYEQYF.

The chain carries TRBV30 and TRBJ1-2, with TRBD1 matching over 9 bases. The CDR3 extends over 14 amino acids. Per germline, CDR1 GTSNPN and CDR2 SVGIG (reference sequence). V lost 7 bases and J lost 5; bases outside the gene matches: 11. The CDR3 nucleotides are TGTGCCTCAGACCCGACAGGGGGGCAATATGGCTACACCTTC. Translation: CASDPTGGQYGYTF.

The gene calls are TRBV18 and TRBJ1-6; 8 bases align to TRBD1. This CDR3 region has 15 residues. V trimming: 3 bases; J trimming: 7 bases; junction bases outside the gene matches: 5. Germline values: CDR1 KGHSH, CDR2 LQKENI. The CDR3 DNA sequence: TGTGCCAGCTCACCCCTGGACAGGGTAAATTCACCCCTCCACTTT. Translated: CASSPLDRVNSPLHF.

The CDR3 is CAWSLLAGGPNEQFF. The CDR3 bases are TGTGCCTGGAGTCTCCTAGCGGGAGGGCCCAATGAGCAGTTCTTC. The chain is built from TRBV30 and TRBJ2-1, with 12 nucleotides matching TRBD2. CDR3 length equals 15 residues. The germline gives CDR1 GTSNPN, CDR2 SVGIG (reference sequence). Losses at the gene ends were 2 bases for V and 6 bases for J; bases not matched to a gene: 5. The complete variable domain, with remaining parts taken from reference TRBV30 and TRBJ2-1, reads SQTIHQWPATLVQPVGSPLSLECTVEGTSNPNLYWYRQAAGRGLQLLFYSVGIGQISSEVPQNLSASRPQDRQFILSSKKLLLSDSGFYLCAWSLLAGGPNEQFFGPGTRLTVL.

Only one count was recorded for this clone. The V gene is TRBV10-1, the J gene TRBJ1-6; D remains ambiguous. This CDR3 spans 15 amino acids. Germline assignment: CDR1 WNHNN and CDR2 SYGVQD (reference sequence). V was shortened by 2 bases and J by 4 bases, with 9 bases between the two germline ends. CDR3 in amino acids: CASSEGTDYNSPLHF. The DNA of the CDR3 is TGCGCCAGCAGTGAGGGAACAGATTATAATTCACCCCTCCACTTT.